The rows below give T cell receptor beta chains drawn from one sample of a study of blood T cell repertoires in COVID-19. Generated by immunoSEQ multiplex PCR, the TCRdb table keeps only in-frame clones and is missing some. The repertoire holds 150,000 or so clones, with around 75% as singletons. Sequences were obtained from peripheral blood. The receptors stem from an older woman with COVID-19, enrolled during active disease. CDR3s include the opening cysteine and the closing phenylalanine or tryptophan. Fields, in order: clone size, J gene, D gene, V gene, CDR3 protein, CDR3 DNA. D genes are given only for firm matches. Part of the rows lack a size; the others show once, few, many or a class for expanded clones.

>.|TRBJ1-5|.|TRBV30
CAWSGGGVGQPQHF
TGTGCCTGGAGTGGCGGGGGCGTTGGTCAGCCCCAGCATTTT
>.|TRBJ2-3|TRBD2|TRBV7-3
CASSLSGGAQDTQYF
TGTGCCAGCAGTCTTAGCGGGGGGGCACAGGATACGCAGTATTTT
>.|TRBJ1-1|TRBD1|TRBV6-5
CASTVTGGYTEAFF
TGTGCCAGCACCGTGACAGGGGGCTACACTGAAGCTTTCTTT
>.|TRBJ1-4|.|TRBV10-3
CAISESGGSNEKLFF
TGTGCCATCAGTGAGTCCGGAGGGTCGAATGAAAAACTGTTTTTT
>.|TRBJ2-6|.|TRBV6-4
CASSVGGAGGANVLTF
TGTGCCAGCAGCGTAGGGGGGGCTGGTGGGGCCAACGTCCTGACTTTC
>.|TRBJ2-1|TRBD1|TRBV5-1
CASSFPRDRGRLSGYNEQFF
TGCGCCAGCAGCTTCCCCCGGGACAGGGGGCGTTTGTCGGGTTACAATGAGCAGTTCTTC
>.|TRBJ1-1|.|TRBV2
CASTPTLQGMNTEAFF
TGTGCCAGCACTCCCACCCTTCAGGGTATGAACACTGAAGCTTTCTTT
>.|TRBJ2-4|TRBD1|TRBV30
CAWSKTGENIQYF
TGTGCCTGGAGTAAGACAGGGGAAAACATTCAGTACTTC
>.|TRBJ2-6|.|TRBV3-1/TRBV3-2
CASSLSGANVLTF
TGTGCCAGCAGTCTTTCCGGGGCCAACGTCCTGACTTTC
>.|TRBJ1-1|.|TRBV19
CASANRARTEAFF
TGTGCCAGCGCAAACAGGGCGCGAACTGAAGCTTTCTTT
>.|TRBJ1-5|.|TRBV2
CASNTVSNQPQHF
TGTGCCAGCAATACAGTTAGCAATCAGCCCCAGCATTTT
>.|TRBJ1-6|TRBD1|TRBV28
CASSPRTGRNSPLHF
TGTGCCAGCAGTCCTAGGACAGGGCGGAATTCACCCCTCCACTTT
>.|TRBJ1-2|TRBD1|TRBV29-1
CSDGTANYGYTF
TGCAGCGACGGGACAGCAAACTATGGCTACACCTTC
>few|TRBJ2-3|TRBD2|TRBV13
CASSLLAGAYTDTQYF
TGTGCCAGCAGCTTACTAGCGGGGGCTTACACAGATACGCAGTATTTT
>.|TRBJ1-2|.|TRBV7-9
CASSEPPYYGYTF
TGTGCCAGCAGCGAGCCTCCATACTATGGCTACACCTTC
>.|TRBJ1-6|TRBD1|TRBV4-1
CASSSRDSSSYNSPLHF
TGCGCCAGCAGCTCTCGGGACAGTAGCTCCTATAATTCACCCCTCCACTTT
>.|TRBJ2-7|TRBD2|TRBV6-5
CASSYSASGGGYEQYF
TGTGCCAGCAGTTACTCGGCTAGCGGGGGAGGATACGAGCAGTACTTC
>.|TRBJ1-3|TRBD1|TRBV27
CASSLSQGVSGNTIYF
TGTGCCAGCAGTTTATCACAGGGGGTCAGTGGAAACACCATATATTTT
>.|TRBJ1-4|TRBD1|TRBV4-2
CASSQRGGTGDEKLFF
TGTGCCAGCAGCCAGAGAGGGGGGACAGGGGATGAAAAACTGTTTTTT
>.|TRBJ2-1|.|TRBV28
CASSPPSGRNYNEQFF
TGTGCCAGCAGTCCTCCCTCAGGGCGGAATTACAATGAGCAGTTCTTC
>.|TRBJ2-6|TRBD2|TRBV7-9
CASSTTSGGRSGANVLTF
TGTGCCAGCAGCACAACTAGCGGGGGACGCTCTGGGGCCAACGTCCTGACTTTC
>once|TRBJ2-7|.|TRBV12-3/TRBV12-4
CASSLVVRGEQYF
TGTGCCAGCAGTTTAGTCGTCCGGGGCGAGCAGTACTTC
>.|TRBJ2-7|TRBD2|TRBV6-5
CAIIGASGGSYEQYF
TGTGCCATCATTGGGGCTAGCGGGGGTTCATACGAGCAGTACTTC
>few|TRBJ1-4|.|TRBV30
CAWSGLSTNEKLFF
TGTGCCTGGAGTGGACTTTCAACTAATGAAAAACTGTTTTTT
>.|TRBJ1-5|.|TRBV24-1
CATSGGYSNQPQHF
TGTGCCACCAGTGGCGGATATAGCAATCAGCCCCAGCATTTT
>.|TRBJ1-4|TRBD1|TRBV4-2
CASSFSPGTGTEKLFF
TGTGCCAGCAGCTTCTCCCCCGGGACAGGGACTGAAAAACTGTTTTTT
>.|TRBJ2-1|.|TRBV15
CATSRGGPQGSNYNEQFF
TGTGCCACCAGCAGAGGTGGCCCGCAGGGGTCCAACTACAATGAGCAGTTCTTC
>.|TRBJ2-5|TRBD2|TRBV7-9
CASSPPGGETQYF
TGTGCCAGCAGCCCTCCCGGGGGGGAGACCCAGTACTTC
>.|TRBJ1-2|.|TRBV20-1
CSASTSDNGYTF
TGCAGTGCTAGTACGTCAGACAACGGCTACACCTTC
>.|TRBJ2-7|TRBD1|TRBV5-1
CASSLDQTGFEQYF
TGCGCCAGCAGCTTGGACCAGACAGGGTTCGAGCAGTACTTC
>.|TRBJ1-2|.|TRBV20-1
CSASGEHYGYTF
TGCAGTGCTAGTGGGGAGCACTATGGCTACACCTTC